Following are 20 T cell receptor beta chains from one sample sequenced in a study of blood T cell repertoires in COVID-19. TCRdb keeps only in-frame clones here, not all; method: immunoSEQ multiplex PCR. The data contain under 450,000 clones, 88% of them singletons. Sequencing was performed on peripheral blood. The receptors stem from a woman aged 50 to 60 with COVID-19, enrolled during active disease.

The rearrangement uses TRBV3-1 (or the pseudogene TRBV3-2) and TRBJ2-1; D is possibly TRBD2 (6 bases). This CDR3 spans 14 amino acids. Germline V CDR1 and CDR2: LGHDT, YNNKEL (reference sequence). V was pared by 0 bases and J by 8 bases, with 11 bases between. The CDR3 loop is CASSQEGGSDEQFF. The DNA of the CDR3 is TGTGCCAGCAGCCAAGAAGGAGGGTCCGATGAGCAGTTCTTC.

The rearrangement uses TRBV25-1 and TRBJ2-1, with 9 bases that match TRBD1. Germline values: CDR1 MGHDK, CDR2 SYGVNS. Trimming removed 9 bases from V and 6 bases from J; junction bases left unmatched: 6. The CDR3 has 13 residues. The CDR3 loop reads CASGGQGLNEQFF. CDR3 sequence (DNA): TGTGCCAGTGGAGGACAGGGGCTCAATGAGCAGTTCTTC.

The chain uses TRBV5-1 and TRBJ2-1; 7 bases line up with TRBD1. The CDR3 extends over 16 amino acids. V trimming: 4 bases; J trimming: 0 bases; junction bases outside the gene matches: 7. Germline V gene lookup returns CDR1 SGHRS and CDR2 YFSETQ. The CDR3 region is CASSVGQASSYNEQFF. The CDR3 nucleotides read TGCGCCAGCAGCGTCGGACAGGCGAGCTCCTACAATGAGCAGTTCTTC.

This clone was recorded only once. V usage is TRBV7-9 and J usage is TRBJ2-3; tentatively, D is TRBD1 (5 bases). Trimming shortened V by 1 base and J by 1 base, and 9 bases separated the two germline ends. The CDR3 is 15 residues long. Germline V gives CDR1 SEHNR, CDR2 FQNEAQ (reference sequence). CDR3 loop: CASSLVLRGTDTQYF. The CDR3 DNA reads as TGTGCCAGCAGCTTAGTACTCAGGGGCACAGATACGCAGTATTTT. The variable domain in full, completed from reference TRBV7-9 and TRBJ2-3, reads DTGVSQNPRHKITKRGQNVTFRCDPISEHNRLYWYRQTLGQGPEFLTYFQNEAQLEKSRLLSDRFSAERPKGSFSTLEIQRTEQGDSAMYLCASSLVLRGTDTQYFGPGTRLTVL.

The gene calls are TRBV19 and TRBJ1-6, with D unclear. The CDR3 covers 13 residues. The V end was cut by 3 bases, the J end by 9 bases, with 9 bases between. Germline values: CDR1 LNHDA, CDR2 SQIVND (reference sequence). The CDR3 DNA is TGTGCCAGTAGTATTGGAGGCACTTCACCCCTCCACTTT. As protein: CASSIGGTSPLHF.

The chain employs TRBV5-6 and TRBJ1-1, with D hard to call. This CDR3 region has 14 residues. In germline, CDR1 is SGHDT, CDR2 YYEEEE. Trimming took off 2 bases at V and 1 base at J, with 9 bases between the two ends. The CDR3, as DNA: TGTGCCAGCAGCTTTTCTGAGCGGAACACTGAAGCTTTCTTT. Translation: CASSFSERNTEAFF.

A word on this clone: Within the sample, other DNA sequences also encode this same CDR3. CDR3 residues: CAWSPGTGGGYTF. CDR3 coding DNA: TGTGCCTGGAGTCCTGGGACAGGGGGTGGCTACACCTTC. This sequence joins TRBV30 and TRBJ1-2, with 11 bases matching TRBD1. Trimming took 2 bases from V and 7 from J; bases not matched to a gene: 3. From germline, CDR1 is GTSNPN and CDR2 SVGIG (reference sequence). There are 13 residues in the CDR3. Full variable domain (outside the CDR3, taken from reference TRBV30 and TRBJ1-2): SQTIHQWPATLVQPVGSPLSLECTVEGTSNPNLYWYRQAAGRGLQLLFYSVGIGQISSEVPQNLSASRPQDRQFILSSKKLLLSDSGFYLCAWSPGTGGGYTFGSGTRLTVV.

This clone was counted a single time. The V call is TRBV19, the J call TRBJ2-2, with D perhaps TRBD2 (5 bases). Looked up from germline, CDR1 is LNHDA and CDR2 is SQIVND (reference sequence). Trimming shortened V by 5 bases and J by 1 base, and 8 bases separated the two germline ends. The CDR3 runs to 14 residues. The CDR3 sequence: CASSDYRNTGELFF. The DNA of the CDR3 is TGTGCCAGTAGTGACTACAGGAACACCGGGGAGCTGTTTTTT.

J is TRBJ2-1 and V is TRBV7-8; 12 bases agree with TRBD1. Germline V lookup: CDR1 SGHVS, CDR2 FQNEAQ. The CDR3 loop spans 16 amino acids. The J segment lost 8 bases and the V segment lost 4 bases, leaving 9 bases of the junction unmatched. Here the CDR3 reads CASSWTLGQGAYEQFF. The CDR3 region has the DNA TGTGCCAGCAGCTGGACCCTGGGACAGGGGGCGTATGAGCAGTTCTTC.

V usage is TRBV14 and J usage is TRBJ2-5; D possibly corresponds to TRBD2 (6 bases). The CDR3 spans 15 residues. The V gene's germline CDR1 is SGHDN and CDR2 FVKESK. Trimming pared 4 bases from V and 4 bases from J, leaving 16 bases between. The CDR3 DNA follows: TGTGCCAGCAGCCCATCTATCTCGGGAGCAGAGACCCAGTACTTC. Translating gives CASSPSISGAETQYF.

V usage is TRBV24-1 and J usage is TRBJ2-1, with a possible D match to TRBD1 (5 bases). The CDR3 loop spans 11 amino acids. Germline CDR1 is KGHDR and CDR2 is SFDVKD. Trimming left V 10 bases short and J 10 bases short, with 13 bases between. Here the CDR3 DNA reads TGTGCCACTACCCAGGGTAAAGAGCAGTTCTTC. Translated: CATTQGKEQFF.

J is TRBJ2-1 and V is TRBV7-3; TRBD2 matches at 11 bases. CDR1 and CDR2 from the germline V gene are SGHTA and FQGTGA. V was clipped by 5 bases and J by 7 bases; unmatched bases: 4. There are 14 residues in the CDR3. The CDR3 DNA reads TGTGCCAGCAGCGTTAGCGGGGGGGCAAATGAGCAGTTCTTC. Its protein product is CASSVSGGANEQFF.

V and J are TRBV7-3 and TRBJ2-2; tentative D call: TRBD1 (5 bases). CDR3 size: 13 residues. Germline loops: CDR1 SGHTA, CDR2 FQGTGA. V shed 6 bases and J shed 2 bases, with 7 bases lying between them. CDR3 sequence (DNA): TGTGCCAGCAGGACAGATAACACCGGGGAGCTGTTTTTT. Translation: CASRTDNTGELFF.

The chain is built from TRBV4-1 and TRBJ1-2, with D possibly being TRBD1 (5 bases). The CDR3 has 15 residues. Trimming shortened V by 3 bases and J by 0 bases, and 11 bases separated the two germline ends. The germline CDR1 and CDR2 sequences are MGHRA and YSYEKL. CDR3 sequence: CASSQEGSTNYGYTF. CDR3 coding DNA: TGCGCCAGCAGCCAGGAGGGGTCAACTAACTATGGCTACACCTTC.

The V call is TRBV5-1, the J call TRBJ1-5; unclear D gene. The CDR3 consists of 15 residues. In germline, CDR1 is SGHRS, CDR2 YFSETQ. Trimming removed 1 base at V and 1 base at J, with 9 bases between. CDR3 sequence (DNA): TGCGCCAGCAGCTTGATGACCGGGAGCAATCAGCCCCAGCATTTT. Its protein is CASSLMTGSNQPQHF.

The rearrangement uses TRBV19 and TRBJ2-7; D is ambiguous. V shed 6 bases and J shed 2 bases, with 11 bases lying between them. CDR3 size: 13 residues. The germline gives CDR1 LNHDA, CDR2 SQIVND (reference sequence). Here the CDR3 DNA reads TGTGCCAGTAGCCGGCAGGTCGCCTACGAGCAGTACTTC. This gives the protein CASSRQVAYEQYF.

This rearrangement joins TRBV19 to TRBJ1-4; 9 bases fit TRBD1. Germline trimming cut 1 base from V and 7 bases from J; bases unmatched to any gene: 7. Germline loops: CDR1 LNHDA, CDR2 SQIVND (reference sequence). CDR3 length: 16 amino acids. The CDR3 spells CASSIAPGTGIEKLFF. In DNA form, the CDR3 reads TGTGCCAGTAGTATAGCCCCCGGGACAGGGATTGAAAAACTGTTTTTT.

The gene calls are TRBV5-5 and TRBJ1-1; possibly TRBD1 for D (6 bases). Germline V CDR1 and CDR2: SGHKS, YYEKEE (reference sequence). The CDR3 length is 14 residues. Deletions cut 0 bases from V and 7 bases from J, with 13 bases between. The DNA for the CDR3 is TGTGCCAGCAGCTTGGCCTTGGGGGCCATTGAAGCTTTCTTT. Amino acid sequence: CASSLALGAIEAFF.

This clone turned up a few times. The CDR3 region is CASSLGQNTGELFF. The CDR3 DNA follows: TGCGCCAGCAGCTTAGGACAGAACACCGGGGAGCTGTTTTTT. The chain links TRBV5-1 to TRBJ2-2, with TRBD1 as a possible D gene (5 bases). The CDR3 is 14 amino acids. V lost 2 bases, J lost 1 base, and 6 bases lay in between. The V gene's germline CDR1 is SGHRS and CDR2 YFSETQ.

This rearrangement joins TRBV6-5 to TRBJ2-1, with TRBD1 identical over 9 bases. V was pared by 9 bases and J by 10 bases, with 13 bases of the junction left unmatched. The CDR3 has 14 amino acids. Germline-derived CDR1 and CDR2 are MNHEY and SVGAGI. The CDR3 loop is CASRRDRANPEQFF. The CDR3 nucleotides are TGTGCCAGTCGGCGGGACAGGGCGAATCCGGAGCAGTTCTTC.